This TCR beta chain was profiled in a study of OX40 agonist ivuxolimab in advanced cancers. Background on the study: Each patient was given ivuxolimab into a vein every 2 weeks, at 0.01 to 10 mg/kg. Eligibility admitted prior anti-PD-1, anti-PD-L1 or anti-CTLA-4 therapy; approximately 40% had some. Two patients with cutaneous melanoma and one with hepatocellular carcinoma, three in total, showed partial responses.

TCRdb's table, derived via immunoSEQ multiplex PCR, lists solely in-frame clones and lacks some. Of about 70,000 clones listed, about 91% are singletons. Study-wide points: Clonal expansion among partial responders at 0.1-3.0 mg/kg ranked near the lowest.

Points on this clone: Its antigen remains unknown.

Germline-derived CDR1 and CDR2 are MNHEY and SVGAGI. The CDR3 consists of 16 residues. The germline V and J ends were trimmed by 0 bases and 7 bases, with 15 bases remaining between them. This rearrangement joins TRBV6-5 to TRBJ1-4, with no clear D. This receptor was identified in an adult with an advanced solid tumor such as melanoma, head and neck, liver or kidney cancer. The sample here was CD4+ or CD8+ T cells sorted from blood, taken in a trial of the OX40 agonist ivuxolimab. CDR3 residues: CASSYSRIVVAEKLFF. The CDR3 nucleotides are TGTGCCAGCAGTTACTCGAGGATAGTGGTTGCTGAAAAACTGTTTTTT.